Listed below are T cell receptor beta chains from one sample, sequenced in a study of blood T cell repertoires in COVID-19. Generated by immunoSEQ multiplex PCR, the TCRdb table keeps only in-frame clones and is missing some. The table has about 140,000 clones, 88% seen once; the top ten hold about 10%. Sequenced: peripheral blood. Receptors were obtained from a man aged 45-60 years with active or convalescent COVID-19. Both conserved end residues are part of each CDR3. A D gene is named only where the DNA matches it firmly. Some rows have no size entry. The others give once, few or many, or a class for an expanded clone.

CDR3 DNA: TGTGCCAGCTCACTTAGCTTGAGCGGGGATGAGCAGTTCTTC
CDR3 protein: CASSLSLSGDEQFF
V gene: TRBV18
D gene: TRBD2
J gene: TRBJ2-1
clone size: once

CDR3 DNA: TGTGCCAGTAGTGTCCCGGGACAGGTGTTAGCGCGGAACACTGAAGCTTTCTTT
CDR3 protein: CASSVPGQVLARNTEAFF
V gene: TRBV19
D gene: TRBD1
J gene: TRBJ1-1
clone size: .

CDR3 DNA: TGTGCCAGTAGTTTACAGGGTTATAGCAATCAGCCCCAGCATTTT
CDR3 protein: CASSLQGYSNQPQHF
V gene: TRBV19
D gene: .
J gene: TRBJ1-5
clone size: .

CDR3 DNA: TGTGCCAGCAGTCTCCGGGACAGGGATTCACCCCTCCACTTT
CDR3 protein: CASSLRDRDSPLHF
V gene: TRBV6-2/TRBV6-3
D gene: TRBD1
J gene: TRBJ1-6
clone size: .

CDR3 DNA: TGTGCCAGCAGCCAAGGACTGGGCACTGAAGCTTTCTTT
CDR3 protein: CASSQGLGTEAFF
V gene: TRBV3-1/TRBV3-2
D gene: .
J gene: TRBJ1-1
clone size: .

CDR3 DNA: TGTGCCAGCAGCGACAGGGGATTAGGGGCCAACGTCCTGACTTTC
CDR3 protein: CASSDRGLGANVLTF
V gene: TRBV6-5
D gene: TRBD1
J gene: TRBJ2-6
clone size: .

CDR3 DNA: TGTGCCAGCAGCTGGAGGGCAGGTTTGAACACTGAAGCTTTCTTT
CDR3 protein: CASSWRAGLNTEAFF
V gene: TRBV5-4
D gene: .
J gene: TRBJ1-1
clone size: .

CDR3 DNA: TGCGCCAGCAGCCAAGGGCGGAGCTCTGGAAACACCATATATTTT
CDR3 protein: CASSQGRSSGNTIYF
V gene: TRBV4-3
D gene: .
J gene: TRBJ1-3
clone size: .

CDR3 DNA: TGTGCCACCAGCAGACCACTAGCTGCCCCCACCTCTGGGGCCAACGTCCTGACTTTC
CDR3 protein: CATSRPLAAPTSGANVLTF
V gene: TRBV15
D gene: .
J gene: TRBJ2-6
clone size: .

CDR3 DNA: TGTGCCAGCAGCTTAACCGGGGAAGGGACGCAGTATTTT
CDR3 protein: CASSLTGEGTQYF
V gene: TRBV7-3
D gene: .
J gene: TRBJ2-3
clone size: .

CDR3 DNA: TGCAGTGCTGGTGGGGCGGGAGGTGCAGATACGCAGTATTTT
CDR3 protein: CSAGGAGGADTQYF
V gene: TRBV20-1
D gene: TRBD2
J gene: TRBJ2-3
clone size: .

CDR3 DNA: TGTGCCAGCAGCCAAGATGGAGCAGGGCTGCGAAACACCATATATTTT
CDR3 protein: CASSQDGAGLRNTIYF
V gene: TRBV14
D gene: .
J gene: TRBJ1-3
clone size: .

CDR3 DNA: TGTGCCAGCAGCCAAGGGCGGGGGACGGTACGAGAGACCCAGTACTTC
CDR3 protein: CASSQGRGTVRETQYF
V gene: TRBV14
D gene: TRBD2
J gene: TRBJ2-5
clone size: .

CDR3 DNA: TGTGCCAGCAGTGGGGGCGGAGGGAGCTCCTACAATGAGCAGTTCTTC
CDR3 protein: CASSGGGGSSYNEQFF
V gene: TRBV2
D gene: .
J gene: TRBJ2-1
clone size: few

CDR3 DNA: TGTGCCACCAGCGAAGGATCGTCTAGCGGGAGGGCTGGCTATGAGCAGTTCTTC
CDR3 protein: CATSEGSSSGRAGYEQFF
V gene: TRBV24-1
D gene: TRBD2
J gene: TRBJ2-1
clone size: .